Sequencing of this T cell receptor beta chain was carried out in a study of T cell responses to AZD1222 COVID-19 vaccine. Study conclusions and caveats: Among spike-specific TCRs, nearly half reportedly target unmutated variant regions. Donors were largely white British and mainly female; clonal diversity was possibly underestimated. There were vaccine-associated CD4 TCRs across spike, dominant at 160-218 and 743-854.

Many counts were recorded for this clone. Its antigen is currently unknown. The V and J ends lost 5 bases and 6 bases, in that order; junction bases with no gene match: 11. The CDR3 loop spans 15 amino acids. Germline-derived CDR1 and CDR2 are SEHNR and FQNEAQ (reference sequence). Clones were sequenced by immunoSEQ multiplex PCR, and TCRdb holds only the in-frame ones, with some missing. The repertoire includes 65,000 to 85,000 clones, 80% to 90% of them detected once, and about 10% sits in the top ten. The gene calls are TRBV7-9 and TRBJ1-2; TRBD1 matches 8 bases. Source: peripheral blood, taken 28 days after the second AZD1222 dose. This clonotype originated in an adult who received the AZD1222 COVID-19 vaccine. CDR3 residues: CASSPSTGEVNGYTF. The CDR3 DNA sequence: TGTGCCAGCAGCCCTTCGACAGGGGAGGTAAATGGCTACACCTTC.